One and the same sample provided the 19 T cell receptor beta chains below, sequenced in a study of blood T cell repertoires in COVID-19. The protocol was immunoSEQ multiplex PCR, while the TCRdb copy is restricted to in-frame clones and leaves out a portion. The sample carries 60,000 to 85,000 clones, around 83% recorded once. Sequenced: peripheral blood. These receptors were collected from a man at least 80 years old with acute or convalescent COVID-19.

The chain combines TRBV7-2 with TRBJ2-7, with TRBD2 matching 9 bases. The CDR3 contains 16 residues. Germline CDR1 and CDR2: SGHTA and FQGNSA. V lost 5 bases to trimming and J lost 6 bases; unmatched junction nucleotides: 14. The CDR3 is CASSPGQGGRAAEQYF. The CDR3 nucleotides are TGTGCCAGCAGCCCGGGCCAGGGCGGGAGGGCCGCCGAGCAGTACTTC.

The genes are TRBV5-6 and TRBJ2-7, with 9 bases that match TRBD1. This CDR3 is 15 amino acids long. The junction had 10 bases not matched to a gene; V was cut back by 3 bases and J by 6 bases. CDR1 and CDR2 from the germline V gene are SGHDT and YYEEEE. CDR3 sequence: CASSSSGTGFLEQYF. As DNA, the CDR3 is TGTGCCAGCAGCTCGTCCGGGACAGGGTTTCTCGAGCAGTACTTC.

CDR3 bases: TGCGCCAGCAGTCGGACTACTAAAAACACTGAAGCTTTCTTT. This encodes CASSRTTKNTEAFF. The chain has TRBV4-3 and TRBJ1-1, with D unresolved. The CDR3 loop spans 14 amino acids. The V end lost 6 bases, the J end lost 2 bases, and 13 bases lay between the germline ends. The germline CDR1 and CDR2 sequences are LGHNA and YSLEER.

The gene calls are TRBV19 and TRBJ1-2, with D hard to call. V lost 3 bases, J lost 1 base, and 18 bases lay in between. The CDR3 loop spans 17 amino acids. From germline, CDR1 is LNHDA and CDR2 SQIVND (reference sequence). The CDR3 nucleotides read TGTGCCAGTAGTATCCTTTCGGAGGGTTGGAATAACTATGGCTACACCTTC. It translates to CASSILSEGWNNYGYTF.

The chain joins TRBV19 to TRBJ1-1; 8 bases are shared with TRBD1. The V gene end was trimmed by 5 bases and the J gene end by 8 bases; junction bases not matched to a gene: 1. The germline gives CDR1 LNHDA, CDR2 SQIVND (reference sequence). The CDR3 spans 11 residues. For the CDR3, the DNA is TGTGCCAGTAGTCGACAGGGGGAAGCTTTCTTT. It translates to CASSRQGEAFF. Looking up the rest from reference TRBV19 and TRBJ1-1 gives the full variable domain: DGGITQSPKYLFRKEGQNVTLSCEQNLNHDAMYWYRQDPGQGLRLIYYSQIVNDFQKGDIAEGYSVSREKKESFPLTVTSAQKNPTAFYLCASSRQGEAFFGQGTRLTVV.

The chain carries TRBV2 and TRBJ2-7; D not certain. CDR3 length: 11 residues. CDR1 is SNHLY, CDR2 FYNNEI, per germline. Trimming stripped 3 bases from V and 4 bases from J, with 4 bases between. The DNA for the CDR3 is TGTGCCAGCAGTGACGGGTACGAGCAGTACTTC. The encoded protein is CASSDGYEQYF.

J is TRBJ1-5 and V is TRBV4-1, with a possible D match to TRBD1 (5 bases). Per the germline V gene, CDR1 is MGHRA and CDR2 is YSYEKL. The CDR3 loop spans 15 amino acids. Between the trimmed V and J ends, which lost 0 bases and 7 bases, there was a span of 13 bases. CDR3 protein: CASSQEGGEEQPQHF. For the CDR3, the DNA is TGCGCCAGCAGCCAAGAGGGGGGAGAAGAGCAGCCCCAGCATTTT.

In the case of this clone: Other DNA sequences of this sample code for an identical CDR3. The CDR3 DNA follows: TGCGCCAGCAGCTTGGACGGGAACACCGGGGAGCTGTTTTTT. This codes for CASSLDGNTGELFF. The chain carries TRBV5-1 and TRBJ2-2, with no clear D. V lost 0 bases, J lost 1 base, and 4 bases lay in between. Germline CDR1 is SGHRS and CDR2 is YFSETQ. This CDR3 contains 14 residues.

This clone was seen more than once but under ten times. The chain combines TRBV27 with TRBJ2-5; D might be TRBD2 (5 bases). The germline V and J ends were trimmed by 5 bases and 4 bases, with 23 bases remaining between them. Looked up from germline, CDR1 is MNHEY and CDR2 is SMNVEV (reference sequence). This CDR3 region has 17 residues. The CDR3 nucleotides read TGTGCCAGCAGTGGACTCGCTTTGGCAGGAACACTAGAGACCCAGTACTTC. Its protein product is CASSGLALAGTLETQYF.

V and J are TRBV9 and TRBJ1-2, with a possible D match to TRBD1 (5 bases). The CDR3 totals 14 residues. V gave up 0 bases and J gave up 0 bases, with 6 bases separating them. Germline CDR1 SGDLS, CDR2 YYNGEE. The CDR3 sequence is CASSVGGANYGYTF. The CDR3 DNA reads TGTGCCAGCAGCGTAGGGGGGGCTAACTATGGCTACACCTTC.

The count of this clone is one. V usage is TRBV27 and J usage is TRBJ1-5; the match to TRBD1 covers 7 bases. Germline V gene lookup returns CDR1 MNHEY and CDR2 SMNVEV (reference sequence). The CDR3 is 16 residues long. V shed 6 bases, J shed 1 base, and the junction held 9 bases outside the gene matches. In nucleotides, the CDR3 is TGTGCCAGCAGCCCGGACAGGTTCAGGAGCAATCAGCCCCAGCATTTT. Its protein is CASSPDRFRSNQPQHF.

This clone showed up just once. V is TRBV5-1 and J is TRBJ2-5; no definite D call. The CDR3 consists of 13 residues. Germline-derived CDR1 and CDR2 are SGHRS and YFSETQ. Trimming took off 5 bases at V and 2 bases at J, with 10 bases between the two ends. The CDR3: CASREFVQETQYF. In DNA form, the CDR3 reads TGCGCCAGCAGGGAGTTCGTACAAGAGACCCAGTACTTC.

The genes are TRBV29-1 and TRBJ1-5; D perhaps matches TRBD1 (5 bases). Germline V CDR1 and CDR2: SQVTM, ANQGSEA. Trimming left V 1 base short and J 5 bases short, with 9 bases between. CDR3 size: 13 residues. CDR3 region: CSVEGGRDQPQHF. The CDR3 coding sequence is TGCAGCGTTGAAGGCGGCAGGGATCAGCCCCAGCATTTT.

The gene calls are TRBV7-9 and TRBJ2-5; TRBD2 might be the D (5 bases). The CDR3 is 12 amino acids. Trimming stripped 4 bases from V and 5 bases from J, with 8 bases between. CDR1 is SEHNR, CDR2 FQNEAQ, per germline (reference sequence). The DNA of the CDR3 is TGTGCCAGCAGCTATACTAGTGAGACCCAGTACTTC. Translation: CASSYTSETQYF.

This clone was detected once. The chain is built from TRBV18 and TRBJ1-2; 7 bases map to TRBD1. V gave up 5 bases and J gave up 5 bases; unmatched junction bases: 11. Germline V CDR1 and CDR2: KGHSH, LQKENI. This CDR3 has 15 residues. Written as DNA, the CDR3 is TGTGCCAGCTCAACATACACTGACAGGGAGTATGGCTACACCTTC. Protein product: CASSTYTDREYGYTF.

V is TRBV2 and J is TRBJ2-5; 10 positions agree with TRBD2. The CDR3 contains 14 residues. J was trimmed by 4 bases and V by 5 bases; bases with no gene match: 4. Germline CDR1 and CDR2: SNHLY and FYNNEI. The CDR3 reads CASSLAGVTETQYF. The CDR3 DNA sequence: TGTGCCAGCAGTCTAGCGGGAGTCACAGAGACCCAGTACTTC.

CDR3 nucleotide sequence: TGTGCCAGCGGGCAGAACTATGGCTACACCTTC. It translates to CASGQNYGYTF. The chain recombines TRBV28 with TRBJ1-2; no reliable D call. The CDR3 covers 11 residues. Germline V gene lookup returns CDR1 MDHEN and CDR2 SYDVKM. Trimming pared 8 bases from V and 2 bases from J, leaving 6 bases between.

The chain couples TRBV6-2 or TRBV6-3 to TRBJ2-1; 12 bases are a match to TRBD2. Per germline, CDR1 MNHEY and CDR2 SVGEGT. The CDR3 is 15 amino acids. J was trimmed by 7 bases and V by 6 bases; bases with no gene match: 7. The CDR3 DNA sequence: TGTGCCAGCAGCCCACTAGCGGGAGGAAGTAATGAGCAGTTCTTC. It is translated as CASSPLAGGSNEQFF.

The chain has TRBV7-9 and TRBJ2-7; D ambiguous. This CDR3 has 15 amino acids. Trimming pared 5 bases from V and 0 bases from J, leaving 14 bases between. Germline V gives CDR1 SEHNR, CDR2 FQNEAQ (reference sequence). For the CDR3, the DNA is TGTGCCAGCAGCCCGTCAAAGACACACTCCTACGAGCAGTACTTC. It codes for CASSPSKTHSYEQYF.